The 15 T cell receptor beta chains reported below all come from one sample, sequenced in a study of cytomegalovirus exposure and HLA in healthy donors. PCR was performed using 60 Vbeta and 13 Jbeta primers. Assay: immunoSEQ multiplex PCR; the TCRdb copy retains only in-frame clones and omits some. The sample has around 300,000 clones, 72% seen once; the top ten hold over 2%. The sequenced sample consisted of PBMCs. These receptors were obtained from a female donor in good health and CMV-seronegative.

The chain has TRBV6-5 and TRBJ1-3; D remains unclear. Germline V gene data show CDR1 as MNHEY and CDR2 as SVGAGI. V was clipped by 5 bases and J by 4 bases, with 12 bases between them. This CDR3 contains 14 residues. DNA of the CDR3: TGTGCCAGCAGTCCCCTAATCCCCGGAAACACCATATATTTT. It specifies CASSPLIPGNTIYF.

The chain couples TRBV6-5 to TRBJ2-7; 8 bases are shared with TRBD1. V lost 9 bases, J lost 1 base, and 11 bases stayed unmatched. Germline V gene lookup returns CDR1 MNHEY and CDR2 SVGAGI. This CDR3 spans 15 amino acids. CDR3 DNA: TGTGCCAGTAAGCTGAGTACAGGGGGGTCCTACGAGCAGTACTTC. This gives the protein CASKLSTGGSYEQYF.

V and J are TRBV6-1 and TRBJ1-2; TRBD1 matches at 9 bases. This CDR3 is 14 amino acids long. The junction had 8 bases not matched to a gene; V was cut back by 7 bases and J by 5 bases. Germline V gene lookup returns CDR1 MNHNS and CDR2 SASEGT. The DNA of the CDR3 is TGTGCCAGCAAGTTATCGGGACAGGGTTATGGCTACACCTTC. It codes for CASKLSGQGYGYTF.

The chain couples TRBV13 to TRBJ2-1, with 12 bases fitting TRBD2. This CDR3 is 15 amino acids long. CDR1 is PRHDT and CDR2 is FYEKMQ in the germline V gene (reference sequence). Losses at the gene ends were 2 bases for V and 7 bases for J; bases not matched to a gene: 3. CDR3 residues: CASSLRLAGANEQFF. In nucleotides, the CDR3 is TGTGCCAGCAGCTTAAGACTAGCGGGAGCGAATGAGCAGTTCTTC. Full variable domain (remainder filled in from reference TRBV13 and TRBJ2-1): AAGVIQSPRHLIKEKRETATLKCYPIPRHDTVYWYQQGPGQDPQFLISFYEKMQSDKGSIPDRFSAQQFSDYHSELNMSSLELGDSALYFCASSLRLAGANEQFFGPGTRLTVL.

The V call is TRBV19, the J call TRBJ2-2; 10 bases agree with TRBD2. CDR1 and CDR2 from the germline V gene are LNHDA and SQIVND (reference sequence). The CDR3 sequence is 16 residues long. V lost 10 bases, J lost 5 bases, and 13 bases stayed unmatched. DNA of the CDR3: TGTGCCACTCCCTCAGCGGGAGGGAGCCGGACCGGGGAGCTGTTTTTT. Translating gives CATPSAGGSRTGELFF.

The rearrangement joins TRBV19 to TRBJ2-3; TRBD2 agrees at 8 bases. Germline-derived CDR1 and CDR2 are LNHDA and SQIVND (reference sequence). The CDR3 spans 13 residues. Trimming at V came to 7 bases and at J to 1 base, leaving 1 base not matched to a gene. This chain's CDR3 is CASKRERTDTQYF. CDR3 sequence (DNA): TGTGCCAGTAAGCGGGAGCGCACAGATACGCAGTATTTT.

The chain employs TRBV5-1 and TRBJ2-7; tentatively, D is TRBD2 (6 bases). Trimming removed 4 bases at V and 2 bases at J, with 16 bases between. From germline, CDR1 is SGHRS and CDR2 YFSETQ. CDR3 length equals 15 residues. The CDR3 sequence: CASSRNRDSPYEQYF. The DNA for the CDR3 is TGCGCCAGCAGCCGAAACCGGGACTCCCCCTACGAGCAGTACTTC. Full variable domain (outside the CDR3, taken from reference TRBV5-1 and TRBJ2-7): KAGVTQTPRYLIKTRGQQVTLSCSPISGHRSVSWYQQTPGQGLQFLFEYFSETQRNKGNFPGRFSGRQFSNSRSEMNVSTLELGDSALYLCASSRNRDSPYEQYFGPGTRLTVT.

CDR3 protein: CASSLGTSGSSEQYF. CDR3 bases: TGCGCCAGCAGCTTGGGGACTAGCGGGAGTTCCGAGCAGTACTTC. This chain uses TRBV5-1 with TRBJ2-7; 13 positions agree with TRBD2. With V trimmed by 0 bases and J by 6 bases, 3 bases remained unmatched. The CDR3 length is 15 residues. CDR1 and CDR2 from the germline V gene are SGHRS and YFSETQ.

This chain joins TRBV2 and TRBJ2-7; 7 bases map to TRBD1. This CDR3 has 15 amino acids. V shed 2 bases, J shed 3 bases, and the junction held 7 bases outside the gene matches. CDR1 and CDR2 from the germline V gene are SNHLY and FYNNEI. The CDR3 protein is CASSETTGSSYEQYF. The CDR3 region has the DNA TGTGCCAGCAGTGAAACGACAGGGAGTAGCTACGAGCAGTACTTC. Drawing the rest from reference TRBV2 and TRBJ2-7, the complete variable domain is EPEVTQTPSHQVTQMGQEVILRCVPISNHLYFYWYRQILGQKVEFLVSFYNNEISEKSEIFDDQFSVERPDGSNFTLKIRSTKLEDSAMYFCASSETTGSSYEQYFGPGTRLTVT.

CDR3: CASSSRETQYF. For the CDR3, the DNA is TGTGCCAGCAGCTCGAGAGAGACCCAGTACTTC. V usage is TRBV11-3 and J usage is TRBJ2-5; D uncertain. This CDR3 is 11 amino acids long. The V and J ends lost 4 bases and 4 bases respectively, with 4 bases between them. Per the germline V gene, CDR1 is SGHNT and CDR2 is YENEEA.

The V and J genes are TRBV6-5 and TRBJ1-1; D is ambiguous. CDR1 MNHEY and CDR2 SVGAGI come from the germline V gene. This CDR3 is 13 amino acids long. The V and J ends lost 5 bases and 3 bases respectively, with 10 bases between them. The CDR3 loop is CASSPQMYTEAFF. CDR3 bases: TGTGCCAGCAGTCCCCAGATGTACACTGAAGCTTTCTTT.

The V gene is TRBV4-1, the J gene TRBJ2-1; 9 bases are shared with TRBD1. Germline V CDR1 and CDR2: MGHRA, YSYEKL. V dropped 5 bases and J dropped 7; count of bases not matched to a gene: 9. The CDR3 covers 15 residues. The CDR3 sequence: CASSYRDREGNEQFF. The CDR3 DNA follows: TGCGCCAGCAGCTACCGGGACAGGGAGGGGAATGAGCAGTTCTTC.

The chain joins TRBV29-1 to TRBJ1-2; D uncertain. From germline, CDR1 is SQVTM and CDR2 ANQGSEA. The CDR3 length is 14 residues. Between the trimmed V and J ends, which lost 0 bases and 6 bases, there was a span of 14 bases. In DNA form, the CDR3 reads TGCAGCGTTGAAGAGTGGCCGGGGAATGATGGCTACACCTTC. Amino acids: CSVEEWPGNDGYTF.

The table lists this clone with a few counts. The chain carries TRBV11-2 and TRBJ2-3, with D uncertain. The CDR3 covers 15 residues. V lost 5 bases and J 4 bases, leaving 16 bases between the germline ends. Germline V gene sequence: CDR1 SGHAT, CDR2 FQNNGV. The CDR3 is CASSALFAEPDTQYF. CDR3 nucleotides: TGTGCCAGCAGCGCCCTTTTTGCGGAGCCAGATACGCAGTATTTT.

Comment on this clone: Other DNA sequences within the sample encode an identical CDR3. The chain has TRBV28 and TRBJ2-4, with a tentative D call TRBD1 (6 bases). Germline V gene sequence: CDR1 MDHEN, CDR2 SYDVKM. V gave up 2 bases and J gave up 7 bases, with 6 bases separating them. The CDR3 loop spans 12 amino acids. CDR3 nucleotides: TGTGCCAGCAGTTTAAGGGGGAACATTCAGTACTTC. It yields the protein CASSLRGNIQYF.